This TCR beta chain came from a study of immune characteristics of hereditary and idiopathic chronic pancreatitis. For context, the study as a whole: The study examined local immune cells and TCRbeta repertoires in the pancreas in hereditary and idiopathic chronic pancreatitis, using control pancreases from organ donors for comparison. TCRbeta sequencing covered four or five control pancreases, about seven hereditary chronic pancreatitis pancreases and about six idiopathic chronic pancreatitis pancreases. Minimal in vitro experimental manipulation of pancreas-infiltrating T cells was the reason the gDNA-based approach was selected.

The paper as a whole reports these results and caveats: Differences in Vbeta-Jbeta gene family usage, including TRBV10, TRBV19, TRBV23 and TRBV5, were found between hereditary and idiopathic chronic pancreatitis. Both chronic pancreatitis groups showed significantly increased TCRbeta repertoire diversity and reduced clonality versus controls. The study did not include chronic pancreatitis caused by alcohol use. Patient tissue was available only at the time of TPIAT, so disease duration differences may have influenced immune findings. Among about 12 chronic pancreatitis patients, the number of productive TCR rearrangements showed a positive correlation with disease severity scores.

Receptor libraries were prepared by the immunoSEQ multiplex PCR assay. From pancreatic genomic DNA, the TCRbeta CDR3 region and adjacent sequences were amplified and sequenced. Under the source paper's analysis protocol: Repertoire diversity was assessed as a mean normalized Shannon-Wiener index, and productive clonality and productive rearrangement counts were also measured. Control and chronic pancreatitis repertoire metrics were compared with the nonparametric Mann-Whitney U test. A clonotype counted as shared when its CDR3beta sequence had identical amino acid composition and length across subjects. TCRdb provides this immuneACCESS table in a form limited to in-frame rearrangements. Some clones are lacking; in checked studies, under half of them reflect an unresolved V gene, and why the rest are absent is not known. V, J and clone size derive from that table, while D and trimming were established from the DNA sequence. The sample table holds about 9,100 clones, of which roughly 77% were seen once. Clones ranked in the top ten supply approximately 15% of the sample.

Patients undergoing total pancreatectomy with islet autotransplantation (TPIAT) were the source of the chronic pancreatitis pancreas tissue. No known history of diabetes was present in the included chronic pancreatitis patients. Genomic DNA was extracted directly from bulk pancreas tissue, without T cell sorting, for TCRbeta sequencing. Idiopathic chronic pancreatitis patients had no particular identified cause of disease. Pancreas tissues were collected consecutively from patients and organ donors at two US centers. The CDR3 runs 14 residues from the cysteine to the phenylalanine. Only CDR3 DNA remains: 42 bases, in frame from the first base. Reading the germline V gene gives CDR1 LGHNA and CDR2 YNFKEQ. Compared with germline, V lacks 2 bases and J lacks 7 bases; bases without a gene match: 5. In regard to this clone: Its antigen target is currently unknown. No quality values exist for individual bases; no much larger clone is one base distant.

The sequence was collected from a human donor with chronic pancreatitis. The sequence joins TRBV4-2 to TRBJ2-1; 7 bases in between match TRBD2. Sequencing was performed on pancreas tissue with idiopathic chronic pancreatitis. Read against the paper, the sample's cell subset or site label means: chronic pancreatitis without an identified cause. The sequenced DNA: TGTGCCAGCAGCCAAACGGGGGGTATAAATGAGCAGTTCTTC. Translated, it reads CASSQTGGINEQFF.